This TCR beta chain is drawn from a study of radiation and T cells in renal cell carcinoma. Study-wide context: Nephrectomy followed 15 Gy stereotactic body radiation by 4 weeks.

CDR3 length: 16 residues. Germline lookup yields CDR1 SGHDT and CDR2 YYEEEE. Trimming took off 1 base at V and 3 bases at J, with 17 bases between the two ends. Points from the study as a whole: From baseline, blood top tumor clonotypes peaked at 2 weeks post-radiation.

Time point here: baseline pretreatment blood. Treatment in this sample: 15 Gy SBRT to primary tumor, nephrectomy 4 weeks later. On this clone itself: Its antigen is unidentified.

TCRdb's table, derived via immunoSEQ multiplex PCR, lists solely in-frame clones and lacks some. The sample lists about 140,000 clones; 83% were seen once. The chain couples TRBV5-6 to TRBJ2-7; no clear D gene. The sample in question was blood, obtained from a patient whose treatment included radiotherapy and nephrectomy. The TCR originated in a woman aged 45 to 65 with renal cell carcinoma. The CDR3 DNA sequence: TGTGCCAGCAGCTTGCTTCCGGCCTCGAACCGCTACGAGCAGTACTTC. Protein: CASSLLPASNRYEQYF.